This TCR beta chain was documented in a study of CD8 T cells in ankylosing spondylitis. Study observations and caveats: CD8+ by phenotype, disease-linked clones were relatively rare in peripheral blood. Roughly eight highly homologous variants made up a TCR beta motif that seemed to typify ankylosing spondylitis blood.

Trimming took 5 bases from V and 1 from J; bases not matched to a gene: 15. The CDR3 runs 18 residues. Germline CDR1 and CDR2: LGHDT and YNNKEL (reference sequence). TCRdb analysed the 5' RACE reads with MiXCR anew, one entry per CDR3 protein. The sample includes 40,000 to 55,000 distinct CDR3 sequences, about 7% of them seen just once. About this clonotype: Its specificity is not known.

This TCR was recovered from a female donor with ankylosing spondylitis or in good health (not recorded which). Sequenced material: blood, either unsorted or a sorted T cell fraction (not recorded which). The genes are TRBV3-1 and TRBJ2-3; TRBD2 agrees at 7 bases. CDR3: CASSVRESGVVGTDTQYF. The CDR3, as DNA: TGTGCCAGCAGCGTCAGAGAGAGCGGGGTCGTGGGCACAGATACGCAGTATTTT.